Described below is a single TCR beta chain sequence and its context. Method: immunoSEQ multiplex PCR; TCRdb's copy keeps in-frame clones and lacks some. The table lists 52,000 or so clones, around nine tenths of them singletons. The junction had 3 bases not matched to a gene; V was cut back by 2 bases and J by 5 bases. From germline, CDR1 is LGHDT and CDR2 YNNKEL (reference sequence). The CDR3 runs to 14 residues. This specimen comes from a study of blood T cell repertoires in COVID-19. The TCR was taken from a man in his fifties or sixties with acute or convalescent COVID-19. The chain is built from TRBV3-1 (or the pseudogene TRBV3-2) and TRBJ2-7, with TRBD2 matching 10 bases. The specimen was peripheral blood. CDR3 sequence: CASSQLAGEDEQYF. The CDR3 DNA reads TGTGCCAGCAGCCAACTAGCGGGAGAGGACGAGCAGTACTTC.